The clone carrying this T cell receptor (beta chain) has a handful of counts. Antigen: not known. The data derive from a study of vaccination and CD4 T cells after COVID-19. Overall study findings and caveats: The authors identified 304 of 307 vaccine-specific clones in convalescent patients as spike mono-reactive.

The germline V and J ends were trimmed by 6 bases and 0 bases, with 13 bases remaining between them. CDR1 and CDR2 from the germline V gene are SEHNR and FQNEAQ (reference sequence). The CDR3 consists of 15 residues. The Oncomine TCR Beta short-read assay sequenced DNA from cultured CD4+ T cells. TCRdb re-called the PCR reads through MiXCR, storing one row per CDR3 protein. The top ten hold 5.5% to 6.5% of the sample, which has 15,000 to 20,000 distinct CDR3 sequences, approximately 45% seen once. Treatment: roughly 10-day PBMC culture with coronavirus spike peptide pools or control peptides (ViraFEST assay). Using peptide pools, antigen-specific T cells were expanded in ViraFEST before TCRs were sequenced. Positive PCR tests came between March and December 2020, ahead of the US Alpha, Beta and Delta variants.

The chain employs TRBV7-9 and TRBJ2-3; possible D gene TRBD1, 6 bases. Sequenced material: CD4+ T cells from blood, cultured in vitro, taken before SARS-CoV-2 vaccination. This TCR was sampled from a human donor who had recovered from COVID-19. Here the CDR3 reads CASRKQGISTDTQYF. In DNA, the CDR3 is TGTGCCAGCAGGAAACAGGGAATTAGCACAGATACGCAGTATTTT. The variable domain in full, with the rest retrieved from reference TRBV7-9 and TRBJ2-3, is DTGVSQNPRHKITKRGQNVTFRCDPISEHNRLYWYRQTLGQGPEFLTYFQNEAQLEKSRLLSDRFSAERPKGSFSTLEIQRTEQGDSAMYLCASRKQGISTDTQYFGPGTRLTVL.